A selection of T cell receptor beta chains follows, all from one sample in a study of shared clonotypes between healthy human individuals. Libraries were prepared by immunoSEQ multiplex PCR; TCRdb keeps only in-frame clonotypes and omits some of them. In the table there are 2 million to 2.5 million clones, approximately 94% of which are singletons. The sample taken for sequencing was naive CD4+ T cells sorted from blood. The receptor source for this set is a man in his late teens or twenties in good health. Each CDR3 is given with its conserved first and last residue.

TRBJ2-7	TRBV4-1	CASSPLGSVNEQYF
TRBJ2-1	TRBV4-1	CASSQRLAGDEQFF
TRBJ2-3	TRBV10-2	CASSEFTQYF
TRBJ2-5	TRBV5-4	CASSWSSGGEETQYF
TRBJ2-1	TRBV30	CAWSVGGVVEQFF
TRBJ2-6	TRBV9	CASSNTPLGSGANVLTF
TRBJ1-2	TRBV6-6	CASSQNYGYTF
TRBJ1-2	TRBV4-3	CASSQGGTANYGYTF
TRBJ2-6	TRBV5-5	CASSPRTVADGANVLTF
TRBJ2-3	TRBV30	CAWSVGRESTDTQYF
TRBJ2-7	TRBV7-9	CASSFTGGRLNEQYF
TRBJ1-1	TRBV18	CASSPRGQLNTEAFF
TRBJ2-7	TRBV2	CASSVASGSYEQYF
TRBJ2-5	TRBV5-8	CASSLGLAGEGETQYF
TRBJ1-1	TRBV2	CASSTQGNTEAFF
TRBJ2-7	TRBV6-6	CASRPTGSSYEQYF
TRBJ1-5	TRBV1	CTSSQSRDRGNQPQHF
TRBJ2-7	TRBV5-6	CASSLDVYEQYF
TRBJ2-2	TRBV11-3	CASSFPGAVDTGELFF
TRBJ2-2	TRBV7-9	CASSQGGGANTGELFF
TRBJ2-7	TRBV2	CASSFYLPGQHYEQYF
TRBJ1-6	TRBV30	CAWSVGEGAGRSPLHF
TRBJ2-2	TRBV28	CASSLGRGRPANTGELFF
TRBJ1-3	TRBV18	CASSPLGQSSGNTIYF
TRBJ2-7	TRBV18	CASSPPGQSYSYEQYF
TRBJ1-4	TRBV7-9	CASSLVETGNEKLFF
TRBJ2-7	TRBV7-2	CASSLALGSEQYF
TRBJ1-5	TRBV2	CASRRGGSNQPQHF
TRBJ1-6	TRBV27	CASSATRGGYNSPLHF
TRBJ2-1	TRBV6-5	CASSYFVSSRYEQFF
TRBJ2-4	TRBV18	CASSPPNGAKNIQYF
TRBJ2-5	TRBV5-6	CASSGRTGPPETQYF
TRBJ2-7	TRBV5-4	CASSGGSRDEQYF
TRBJ2-2	TRBV5-1	CASRPGTGGTGELFF
TRBJ1-1	TRBV9	CASSSLGMKAFF
TRBJ2-7	TRBV7-9	CASSLNVGTVNYEQYF
TRBJ2-5	TRBV10-3	CAISESRGLGETQYF
TRBJ2-7	TRBV5-1	CASRFGQGPYEQYF
TRBJ1-1	TRBV5-4	CASSLVGTEAFF
TRBJ2-7	TRBV16	CASSHEGGVSEQYF
TRBJ2-2	TRBV9	CASSATSGGLKTTGELFF
TRBJ2-2	TRBV6-1	CASDLTGGSTGELFF